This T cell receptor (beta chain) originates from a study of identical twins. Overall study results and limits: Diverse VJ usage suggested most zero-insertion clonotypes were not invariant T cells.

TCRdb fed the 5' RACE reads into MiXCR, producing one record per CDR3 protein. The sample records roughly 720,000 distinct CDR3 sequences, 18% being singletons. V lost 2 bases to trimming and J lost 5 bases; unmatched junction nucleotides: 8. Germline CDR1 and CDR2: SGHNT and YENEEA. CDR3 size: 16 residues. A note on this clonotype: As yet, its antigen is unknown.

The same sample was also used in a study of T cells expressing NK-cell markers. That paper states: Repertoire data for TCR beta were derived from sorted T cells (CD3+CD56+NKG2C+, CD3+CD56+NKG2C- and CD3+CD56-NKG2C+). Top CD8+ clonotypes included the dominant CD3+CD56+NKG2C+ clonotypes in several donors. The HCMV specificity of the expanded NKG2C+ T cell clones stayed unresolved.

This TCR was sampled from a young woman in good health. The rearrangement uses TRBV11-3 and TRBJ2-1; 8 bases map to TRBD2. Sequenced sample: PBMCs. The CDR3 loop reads CASSLLGAGGHNEQFF. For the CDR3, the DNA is TGTGCCAGCAGCTTACTGGGTGCGGGGGGACACAATGAGCAGTTCTTC.